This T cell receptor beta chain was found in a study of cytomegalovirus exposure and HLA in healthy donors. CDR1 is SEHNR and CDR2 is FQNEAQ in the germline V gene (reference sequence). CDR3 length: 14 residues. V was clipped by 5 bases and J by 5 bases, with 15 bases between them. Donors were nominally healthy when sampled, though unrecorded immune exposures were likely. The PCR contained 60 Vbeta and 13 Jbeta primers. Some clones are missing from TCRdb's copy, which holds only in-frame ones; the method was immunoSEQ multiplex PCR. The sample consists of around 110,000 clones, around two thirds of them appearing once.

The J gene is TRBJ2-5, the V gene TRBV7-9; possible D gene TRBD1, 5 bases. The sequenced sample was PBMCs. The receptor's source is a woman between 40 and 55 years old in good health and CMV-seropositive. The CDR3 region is CASSPTAGSETQYF. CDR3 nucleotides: TGTGCCAGCAGCCCCACGGCAGGGTCGGAGACCCAGTACTTC.